Below are 14 T cell receptor beta chains sequenced from a single sample in a study of blood T cell repertoires in COVID-19 (TCRdb year 2020). The library was generated by the immunoSEQ multiplex PCR assay. What TCRdb holds here is the immuneACCESS table cut down to in-frame rearrangements. Part of the clones is not present; checked against another copy, under half of the missing clones reflect an unresolved V gene, and the others are unexplained. This sample is represented by roughly 99,000 clones; 89% of them were singletons. Clones ranked in the top ten supply about 5.3% of the sample. The specimen sequenced was peripheral blood. The receptors here all came from a middle-aged man with active or convalescent COVID-19.

The V call is TRBV28, the J call TRBJ2-7; D possibly corresponds to TRBD2 (6 bases). V lost 1 base and J lost 10, with 14 bases in between. This CDR3 has 13 amino acids. The germline V gene encodes CDR1 MDHEN and CDR2 SYDVKM. The CDR3 sequence is CASSLSGGKAQYF. CDR3 DNA sequence: TGTGCCAGCAGTTTATCAGGCGGGAAGGCACAGTACTTC.

This clone was recorded once. CDR3 residues: CAWSAGGAYGYTF. As DNA, the CDR3 is TGTGCCTGGAGTGCAGGGGGCGCCTATGGCTACACCTTC. The chain uses TRBV30 and TRBJ1-2; 8 nucleotides line up with TRBD1. The trim removed 1 base at V and 4 bases at J, leaving 2 bases unmatched. The CDR3 totals 13 residues. CDR1 GTSNPN and CDR2 SVGIG come from the germline V gene (reference sequence).

The DNA for the CDR3 is TGTGCCAGCAGCTCCGGGACAACGAACGAAGCTTTCTTT. It specifies CASSSGTTNEAFF. The V and J genes are TRBV2 and TRBJ1-1; D may be TRBD1 (6 bases). Germline loops: CDR1 SNHLY, CDR2 FYNNEI. The CDR3 has 13 amino acids. Trimming stripped 6 bases from V and 8 bases from J, with 16 bases between.

The rearrangement joins TRBV6-2 or TRBV6-3 to TRBJ2-7; D is possibly TRBD2 (6 bases). CDR3 size: 14 residues. V lost 3 bases and J lost 6, with 15 bases in between. Looked up from germline, CDR1 is MNHEY and CDR2 is SVGEGT. In nucleotides, the CDR3 is TGTGCCAGCAGTTATCTAGCGACGACCGTCGAGCAGTACTTC. Translation: CASSYLATTVEQYF.

The gene calls are TRBV28 and TRBJ2-5, with 11 bases identical to TRBD2. Germline V CDR1 and CDR2: MDHEN, SYDVKM. The CDR3 spans 16 residues. The V gene end was trimmed by 6 bases and the J gene end by 5 bases; junction bases not matched to a gene: 11. As DNA, the CDR3 is TGTGCCAGCAGGCTATTAGCGGGAGGGCCATTTGAGACCCAGTACTTC. This codes for CASRLLAGGPFETQYF.

The chain is built from TRBV19 and TRBJ1-5; 8 nucleotides match TRBD1. The CDR3 loop spans 17 amino acids. With 5 bases clipped from V and 3 bases from J, the junction kept 12 bases outside the gene matches. CDR1 is LNHDA and CDR2 is SQIVND in the germline V gene (reference sequence). The DNA for the CDR3 is TGTGCCAGTAGTCCCTCCCCCTGGACAGGGCTCAATCAGCCCCAGCATTTT. This sequence encodes CASSPSPWTGLNQPQHF. Drawing the rest from reference TRBV19 and TRBJ1-5, the complete variable domain is DGGITQSPKYLFRKEGQNVTLSCEQNLNHDAMYWYRQDPGQGLRLIYYSQIVNDFQKGDIAEGYSVSREKKESFPLTVTSAQKNPTAFYLCASSPSPWTGLNQPQHFGDGTRLSIL.

The rearrangement uses TRBV30 and TRBJ1-5, with TRBD1 matching 7 bases. The ends lost 3 bases at V and 1 base at J; junction bases unmatched: 0. From germline, CDR1 is GTSNPN and CDR2 SVGIG (reference sequence). This CDR3 has 13 amino acids. CDR3 region: CAWRGQSNQPQHF. CDR3 bases: TGTGCCTGGAGGGGACAGAGCAATCAGCCCCAGCATTTT.

V and J are TRBV15 and TRBJ1-1; D is possibly TRBD1 (6 bases). Looked up from germline, CDR1 is LNHNV and CDR2 is YYDKDF (reference sequence). With 5 bases removed from V and 5 bases from J, the gap between germline ends came to 12 bases. The CDR3 has 13 amino acids. The CDR3 is CATSPRGVTEAFF. The CDR3 DNA follows: TGTGCCACCAGCCCCAGGGGTGTAACTGAAGCTTTCTTT.

This clone was seen a handful of times. The CDR3 here is CASSLAQGLADTQYF. The CDR3 coding sequence is TGTGCCAGCAGCTTAGCTCAGGGTCTCGCAGATACGCAGTATTTT. The rearrangement uses TRBV7-9 and TRBJ2-3; D possibly corresponds to TRBD1 (5 bases). The CDR3 totals 15 residues. CDR1 is SEHNR, CDR2 FQNEAQ, per germline (reference sequence). Trimming removed 0 bases from V and 4 bases from J, with 11 bases in between.

This sequence joins TRBV3-1 (or the pseudogene TRBV3-2) and TRBJ2-7; TRBD1 matches at 7 bases. The CDR3 has 16 amino acids. Germline CDR1 and CDR2: LGHDT and YNNKEL (reference sequence). The trim removed 4 bases at V and 0 bases at J, leaving 9 bases unmatched. For the CDR3, the DNA is TGTGCCAGCAGCCCTTTAGGGGGCCGAAACTCCTACGAGCAGTACTTC. Protein product: CASSPLGGRNSYEQYF.

The table lists this clone with a few counts. The chain carries TRBV7-2 and TRBJ2-1; a weak D match, TRBD2 (6 bases). This CDR3 has 14 residues. The V and J ends lost 5 bases and 5 bases respectively, with 13 bases between them. Germline CDR1 and CDR2: SGHTA and FQGNSA. The CDR3 DNA reads as TGTGCCAGCAGCCCGTCGGGAGTTGACAATGAGCAGTTCTTC. It yields the protein CASSPSGVDNEQFF.

The V call is TRBV28, the J call TRBJ1-2; 8 bases align to TRBD1. Per the germline V gene, CDR1 is MDHEN and CDR2 is SYDVKM. The CDR3 has 14 residues. The V gene end was trimmed by 3 bases and the J gene end by 8 bases; junction bases not matched to a gene: 8. The CDR3 loop is CASSFEDRVVGYTF. CDR3 in DNA: TGTGCCAGCAGTTTCGAGGACAGGGTGGTCGGCTACACCTTC.

V usage is TRBV23-1 and J usage is TRBJ2-3; tentative D call: TRBD2 (6 bases). TRBV23-1 is identified as an open reading frame with a role that is uncertain. Trimming removed 4 bases at V and 4 bases at J, with 15 bases between. The CDR3 length is 15 residues. CDR3 sequence (DNA): TGCGCCAGCAGTCCGGGGAGGCTAGCAGCAGATACGCAGTATTTT. The encoded protein is CASSPGRLAADTQYF.

V usage is TRBV30 and J usage is TRBJ2-5; TRBD1 matches at 7 bases. Germline-derived CDR1 and CDR2 are GTSNPN and SVGIG (reference sequence). This CDR3 spans 15 amino acids. V lost 1 base and J lost 1; bases outside the gene matches: 6. The CDR3 region has the DNA TGTGCCTGGAGTGGACAGGGCATGATCCAAGAGACCCAGTACTTC. It is translated as CAWSGQGMIQETQYF.